The rows below give T cell receptor beta chains drawn from one sample of a study of cytomegalovirus exposure and HLA in healthy donors. Method: immunoSEQ multiplex PCR; TCRdb's copy keeps in-frame clones and lacks some. Among some 110,000 clones listed, 69% were seen once. Sequences were obtained from PBMCs. The receptor source for this set is a man aged 30 to 45 in good health and CMV-seronegative. The CDR3 runs from the conserved cysteine through the conserved F or W. D genes are given only for firm matches. Not all rows give a size; the values are once, few, many and, for expanded clones, a class.

J gene: TRBJ2-3
V gene: TRBV7-8
clone size: once
D gene: -
CDR3 protein: CASSPVGAGGTDTQYF
CDR3 DNA: TGTGCCAGCAGCCCTGTGGGGGCGGGGGGCACAGATACGCAGTATTTT

J gene: TRBJ2-1
V gene: TRBV5-6
clone size: few
D gene: -
CDR3 protein: CASSLYFKQDNEQFF
CDR3 DNA: TGTGCCAGCAGCTTGTACTTTAAACAGGACAATGAGCAGTTCTTC

J gene: TRBJ2-7
V gene: TRBV18
clone size: -
D gene: -
CDR3 protein: CASSPGPGLEQYF
CDR3 DNA: TGTGCCAGCTCACCCGGGCCGGGACTCGAGCAGTACTTC

J gene: TRBJ2-7
V gene: TRBV18
clone size: -
D gene: -
CDR3 protein: CASSPGQFNEQYF
CDR3 DNA: TGTGCCAGCTCACCAGGTCAGTTCAACGAGCAGTACTTC

J gene: TRBJ2-2
V gene: TRBV30
clone size: once
D gene: TRBD1
CDR3 protein: CAWSVKGGRANTGELFF
CDR3 DNA: TGTGCCTGGAGTGTAAAAGGGGGCCGAGCGAACACCGGGGAGCTGTTTTTT

J gene: TRBJ1-1
V gene: TRBV7-3
clone size: -
D gene: -
CDR3 protein: CASGEGSGTEAFF
CDR3 DNA: TGTGCCAGCGGGGAGGGATCGGGCACTGAAGCTTTCTTT

J gene: TRBJ2-1
V gene: TRBV11-2
clone size: -
D gene: -
CDR3 protein: CASGVAAIFNEQFF
CDR3 DNA: TGTGCCAGCGGTGTCGCGGCGATATTCAATGAGCAGTTCTTC

J gene: TRBJ1-2
V gene: TRBV15
clone size: -
D gene: -
CDR3 protein: CATSRDSRVNYGYTF
CDR3 DNA: TGTGCCACCAGCAGAGATAGCAGGGTAAACTATGGCTACACCTTC

J gene: TRBJ2-2
V gene: TRBV19
clone size: few
D gene: -
CDR3 protein: CASSQSPPSGELFF
CDR3 DNA: TGTGCCAGTAGTCAGTCCCCTCCGTCCGGGGAGCTGTTTTTT

J gene: TRBJ2-4
V gene: TRBV11-3
clone size: -
D gene: TRBD2
CDR3 protein: CASRKTSGGNIQYF
CDR3 DNA: TGTGCCAGCAGAAAGACTAGCGGGGGGAACATTCAGTACTTC

J gene: TRBJ2-5
V gene: TRBV29-1
clone size: -
D gene: -
CDR3 protein: CSVATGLQETQYF
CDR3 DNA: TGCAGCGTCGCTACAGGGTTGCAAGAGACCCAGTACTTC

J gene: TRBJ1-1
V gene: TRBV6-5
clone size: -
D gene: -
CDR3 protein: CASSWEMNTEAFF
CDR3 DNA: TGTGCCAGCAGTTGGGAGATGAACACTGAAGCTTTCTTT

J gene: TRBJ1-5
V gene: TRBV19
clone size: -
D gene: -
CDR3 protein: CASSIVAGEYPGLHSNQPQHF
CDR3 DNA: TGTGCCAGTAGTATAGTTGCAGGGGAGTATCCGGGGCTTCATAGCAATCAGCCCCAGCATTTT

J gene: TRBJ1-4
V gene: TRBV4-3
clone size: -
D gene: -
CDR3 protein: CASSQGGAARGEKLFF
CDR3 DNA: TGCGCCAGCAGCCAAGGCGGGGCCGCCAGAGGCGAAAAACTGTTTTTT

J gene: TRBJ2-2
V gene: TRBV7-3
clone size: -
D gene: TRBD2
CDR3 protein: CASSSGLADTGELFF
CDR3 DNA: TGTGCCAGCAGCTCGGGACTAGCGGACACCGGGGAGCTGTTTTTT

J gene: TRBJ2-7
V gene: TRBV28
clone size: -
D gene: TRBD1
CDR3 protein: CASFTGEGYEQYF
CDR3 DNA: TGTGCCAGCTTCACAGGGGAAGGCTACGAGCAGTACTTC

J gene: TRBJ1-1
V gene: TRBV7-9
clone size: few
D gene: TRBD1
CDR3 protein: CASSLAGQGYTEAFF
CDR3 DNA: TGTGCCAGCAGCTTAGCCGGACAGGGTTACACTGAAGCTTTCTTT

J gene: TRBJ1-2
V gene: TRBV28
clone size: once
D gene: TRBD1
CDR3 protein: CASSVGQGNYGYTF
CDR3 DNA: TGTGCCAGCAGTGTCGGACAGGGAAACTATGGCTACACCTTC

J gene: TRBJ2-5
V gene: TRBV21-1
clone size: -
D gene: -
CDR3 protein: CARIMGAIQETQYF
CDR3 DNA: TGTGCCAGGATCATGGGGGCAATACAAGAGACCCAGTACTTC

J gene: TRBJ2-7
V gene: TRBV9
clone size: once
D gene: -
CDR3 protein: CASSGGNRDEQYF
CDR3 DNA: TGTGCCAGCAGCGGAGGTAACAGGGACGAGCAGTACTTC

J gene: TRBJ2-5
V gene: TRBV5-1
clone size: once
D gene: -
CDR3 protein: CASSLDLGLGGSETQYF
CDR3 DNA: TGCGCCAGCAGCTTGGATTTGGGACTGGGAGGTTCAGAGACCCAGTACTTC

J gene: TRBJ2-6
V gene: TRBV28
clone size: -
D gene: -
CDR3 protein: CASSSLDGYSGANVLTF
CDR3 DNA: TGTGCCAGCAGTTCACTCGACGGGTACTCTGGGGCCAACGTCCTGACTTTC

J gene: TRBJ2-3
V gene: TRBV7-9
clone size: -
D gene: TRBD1
CDR3 protein: CASSTGTGGTDTQYF
CDR3 DNA: TGTGCCAGCAGCACTGGGACAGGGGGAACAGATACGCAGTATTTT

J gene: TRBJ2-7
V gene: TRBV5-6
clone size: -
D gene: -
CDR3 protein: CASSLGESYEQYF
CDR3 DNA: TGTGCCAGCAGCTTGGGAGAATCCTACGAGCAGTACTTC

J gene: TRBJ1-1
V gene: TRBV25-1
clone size: -
D gene: TRBD1
CDR3 protein: CASSDLKGQGGITEAFF
CDR3 DNA: TGTGCCAGCAGTGACCTTAAAGGACAGGGAGGTATCACTGAAGCTTTCTTT

J gene: TRBJ1-1
V gene: TRBV7-9
clone size: -
D gene: -
CDR3 protein: CASSLADMRNTEAFF
CDR3 DNA: TGTGCCAGCAGCTTAGCCGACATGAGGAACACTGAAGCTTTCTTT

J gene: TRBJ2-7
V gene: TRBV5-1
clone size: -
D gene: TRBD2
CDR3 protein: CASSTGGTSGYEQYF
CDR3 DNA: TGCGCCAGCAGCACCGGCGGGACTAGCGGATACGAGCAGTACTTC

J gene: TRBJ2-1
V gene: TRBV7-2
clone size: -
D gene: -
CDR3 protein: CASSPQGRGVSYNEQFF
CDR3 DNA: TGTGCCAGCAGCCCCCAAGGCAGGGGGGTATCCTACAATGAGCAGTTCTTC

J gene: TRBJ2-7
V gene: TRBV6-5
clone size: -
D gene: TRBD1
CDR3 protein: CASSRTGGRGAEQYF
CDR3 DNA: TGTGCCAGCAGTCGGACAGGGGGCAGAGGGGCCGAGCAGTACTTC

J gene: TRBJ1-1
V gene: TRBV30
clone size: -
D gene: -
CDR3 protein: CAWRIYTGGTEAFF
CDR3 DNA: TGTGCCTGGAGGATTTACACCGGGGGCACTGAAGCTTTCTTT

J gene: TRBJ2-1
V gene: TRBV28
clone size: -
D gene: -
CDR3 protein: CASSFLFGDEQFF
CDR3 DNA: TGTGCCAGCAGTTTTCTGTTCGGGGATGAGCAGTTCTTC

J gene: TRBJ2-1
V gene: TRBV9
clone size: -
D gene: -
CDR3 protein: CASRAGTSNEQFF
CDR3 DNA: TGTGCCAGCAGGGCGGGGACGTCGAATGAGCAGTTCTTC

J gene: TRBJ2-7
V gene: TRBV11-1
clone size: few
D gene: -
CDR3 protein: CASSLKYGSQSYEQYF
CDR3 DNA: TGTGCCAGCAGCTTAAAGTACGGGAGCCAATCCTACGAGCAGTACTTC

J gene: TRBJ1-2
V gene: TRBV5-6
clone size: -
D gene: TRBD1
CDR3 protein: CASSFDWTGRGYTF
CDR3 DNA: TGTGCCAGCAGCTTCGATTGGACAGGCCGGGGCTACACCTTC

J gene: TRBJ2-6
V gene: TRBV5-1
clone size: -
D gene: TRBD1
CDR3 protein: CASSQYGQDSGANGLTF
CDR3 DNA: TGCGCCAGCAGCCAGTACGGACAGGACTCTGGGGCCAACGGCCTGACTTTC

J gene: TRBJ1-1
V gene: TRBV28
clone size: few
D gene: -
CDR3 protein: CASHQGTEAFF
CDR3 DNA: TGTGCCAGCCATCAGGGCACTGAAGCTTTCTTT

J gene: TRBJ2-1
V gene: TRBV7-7
clone size: -
D gene: TRBD1
CDR3 protein: CASSATGGEQFF
CDR3 DNA: TGTGCTAGCAGCGCCACAGGGGGAGAGCAGTTCTTC

J gene: TRBJ1-2
V gene: TRBV2
clone size: few
D gene: -
CDR3 protein: CASSEIDRNYGYTF
CDR3 DNA: TGTGCCAGCAGTGAAATAGACAGAAACTATGGCTACACCTTC

J gene: TRBJ1-2
V gene: TRBV30
clone size: -
D gene: TRBD1
CDR3 protein: CAWTLQGPYGYTF
CDR3 DNA: TGTGCCTGGACCCTACAGGGGCCCTATGGCTACACCTTC

J gene: TRBJ2-7
V gene: TRBV7-9
clone size: -
D gene: TRBD2
CDR3 protein: CASSFLGPGTSGGGNEQYF
CDR3 DNA: TGTGCCAGCAGCTTTCTCGGCCCGGGGACTAGCGGGGGAGGAAACGAGCAGTACTTC

J gene: TRBJ2-2
V gene: TRBV2
clone size: -
D gene: -
CDR3 protein: CASSVKGAGELFF
CDR3 DNA: TGTGCCAGCAGTGTAAAGGGAGCCGGGGAGCTGTTTTTT

J gene: TRBJ2-6
V gene: TRBV6-1
clone size: once
D gene: -
CDR3 protein: CASSELSGANGLTF
CDR3 DNA: TGTGCCAGCAGTGAACTCTCTGGGGCCAACGGCCTGACTTTC

J gene: TRBJ2-3
V gene: TRBV5-1
clone size: -
D gene: -
CDR3 protein: CASSLTSRAGTDTQYF
CDR3 DNA: TGCGCCAGCAGCCTGACTAGTCGGGCCGGCACAGATACGCAGTATTTT

J gene: TRBJ2-3
V gene: TRBV5-1
clone size: -
D gene: TRBD1
CDR3 protein: CASSSDRGQGTDTQYF
CDR3 DNA: TGCGCCAGCAGCTCCGACAGGGGGCAAGGGACAGATACGCAGTATTTT

J gene: TRBJ2-5
V gene: TRBV5-4
clone size: -
D gene: TRBD2
CDR3 protein: CASSSGTSGSGETQYF
CDR3 DNA: TGTGCCAGCAGCTCCGGGACTAGCGGGAGTGGAGAGACCCAGTACTTC

J gene: TRBJ1-2
V gene: TRBV5-8
clone size: -
D gene: -
CDR3 protein: CASSLRQVRGYGYTF
CDR3 DNA: TGTGCCAGCAGCTTAAGACAGGTTCGGGGCTATGGCTACACCTTC

J gene: TRBJ2-2
V gene: TRBV19
clone size: -
D gene: TRBD2
CDR3 protein: CASSLAGGNTGELFF
CDR3 DNA: TGTGCCAGTAGTTTAGCGGGAGGAAACACCGGGGAGCTGTTTTTT

J gene: TRBJ2-2
V gene: TRBV28
clone size: -
D gene: TRBD2
CDR3 protein: CASLGGYTGELFF
CDR3 DNA: TGTGCCAGCCTGGGGGGGTACACCGGGGAGCTGTTTTTT

J gene: TRBJ2-5
V gene: TRBV30
clone size: -
D gene: TRBD2
CDR3 protein: CAWSYLVIAGSQETQYF
CDR3 DNA: TGTGCCTGGAGTTACCTCGTGATAGCGGGCTCCCAAGAGACCCAGTACTTC

J gene: TRBJ1-2
V gene: TRBV28
clone size: -
D gene: -
CDR3 protein: CASETNYGYTF
CDR3 DNA: TGTGCCAGCGAGACTAACTATGGCTACACCTTC

J gene: TRBJ2-1
V gene: TRBV19
clone size: -
D gene: TRBD2
CDR3 protein: CASSLDGSGLAGDNEQFF
CDR3 DNA: TGTGCCAGTAGTTTAGATGGATCCGGACTAGCGGGAGACAATGAGCAGTTCTTC

J gene: TRBJ2-7
V gene: TRBV5-1
clone size: -
D gene: TRBD1
CDR3 protein: CASSLEGTGYYEQYF
CDR3 DNA: TGCGCCAGCAGCTTGGAAGGGACAGGGTACTACGAGCAGTACTTC

J gene: TRBJ2-1
V gene: TRBV7-3
clone size: -
D gene: TRBD2
CDR3 protein: CASSPTELAGRGVGEQFF
CDR3 DNA: TGTGCCAGCAGCCCTACGGAACTAGCGGGACGCGGGGTGGGTGAGCAGTTCTTC